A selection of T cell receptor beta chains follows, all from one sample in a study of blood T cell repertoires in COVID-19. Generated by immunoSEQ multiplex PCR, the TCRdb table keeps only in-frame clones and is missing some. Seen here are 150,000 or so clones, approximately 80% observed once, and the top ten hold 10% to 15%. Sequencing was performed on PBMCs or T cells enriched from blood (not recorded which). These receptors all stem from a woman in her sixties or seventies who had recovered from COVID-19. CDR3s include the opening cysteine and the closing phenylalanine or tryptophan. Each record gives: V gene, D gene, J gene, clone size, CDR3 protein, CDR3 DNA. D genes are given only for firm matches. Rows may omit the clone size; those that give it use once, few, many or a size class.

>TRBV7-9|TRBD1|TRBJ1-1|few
CASRLDRASEAFF
TGTGCCAGCAGACTGGACAGGGCGTCTGAAGCTTTCTTT
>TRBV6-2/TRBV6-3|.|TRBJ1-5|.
CASSYGRIGNQPQHF
TGTGCCAGCAGTTACGGGAGGATAGGCAATCAGCCCCAGCATTTT
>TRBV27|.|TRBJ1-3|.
CASSLDGNSGNTIYF
TGTGCCAGCAGTTTAGATGGCAACTCTGGAAACACCATATATTTT
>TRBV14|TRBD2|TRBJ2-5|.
CASSQDRTSGQETQYF
TGTGCCAGCAGCCAAGATCGGACTAGCGGCCAAGAGACCCAGTACTTC
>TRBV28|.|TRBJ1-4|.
CASSLLGGAKGEKLFF
TGTGCCAGCAGTTTATTAGGGGGGGCTAAAGGTGAAAAACTGTTTTTT
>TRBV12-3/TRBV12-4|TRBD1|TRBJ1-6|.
CASRTGTRRPLHF
TGTGCCAGCAGGACAGGGACACGGAGACCCCTCCACTTT
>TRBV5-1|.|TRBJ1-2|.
CASSVWWGSNYGYTF
TGCGCCAGCAGCGTTTGGTGGGGCAGTAACTATGGCTACACCTTC
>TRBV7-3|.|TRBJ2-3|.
CASSLGGFDTDTQYF
TGTGCCAGCAGCTTAGGAGGGTTTGACACAGATACGCAGTATTTT
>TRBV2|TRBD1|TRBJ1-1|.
CASRSGTEIAEAFF
TGTGCCAGCAGGTCCGGGACAGAGATCGCTGAAGCTTTCTTT
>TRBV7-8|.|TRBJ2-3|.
CASSSRRDRSRITTDTQYF
TGTGCCAGCAGCTCGAGGAGGGACAGATCTCGGATCACCACAGATACGCAGTATTTT
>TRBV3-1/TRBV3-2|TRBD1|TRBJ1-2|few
CASSLRDRGNYGYTF
TGTGCCAGCAGCCTCCGGGACAGGGGTAACTATGGCTACACCTTC
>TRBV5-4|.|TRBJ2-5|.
CASRSMEGRETQYF
TGTGCCAGCAGAAGCATGGAGGGGCGAGAGACCCAGTACTTC
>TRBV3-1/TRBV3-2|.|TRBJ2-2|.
CASTIGQTSKELFF
TGTGCCAGCACCATTGGACAGACAAGCAAGGAGCTGTTTTTT
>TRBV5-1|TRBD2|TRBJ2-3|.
CASSFSGRGADTQYF
TGCGCCAGCAGCTTTAGCGGGAGGGGGGCAGATACGCAGTATTTT
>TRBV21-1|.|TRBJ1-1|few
CASLTGTLNTEAFF
TGTGCCAGCCTGACCGGGACACTGAACACTGAAGCTTTCTTT
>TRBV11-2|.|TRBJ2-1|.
CASSLYQAEGQFF
TGTGCCAGCAGCTTATATCAGGCTGAAGGGCAGTTCTTC
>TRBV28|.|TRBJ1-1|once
CASSFDSNTEAFF
TGTGCCAGCAGTTTCGACTCGAACACTGAAGCTTTCTTT